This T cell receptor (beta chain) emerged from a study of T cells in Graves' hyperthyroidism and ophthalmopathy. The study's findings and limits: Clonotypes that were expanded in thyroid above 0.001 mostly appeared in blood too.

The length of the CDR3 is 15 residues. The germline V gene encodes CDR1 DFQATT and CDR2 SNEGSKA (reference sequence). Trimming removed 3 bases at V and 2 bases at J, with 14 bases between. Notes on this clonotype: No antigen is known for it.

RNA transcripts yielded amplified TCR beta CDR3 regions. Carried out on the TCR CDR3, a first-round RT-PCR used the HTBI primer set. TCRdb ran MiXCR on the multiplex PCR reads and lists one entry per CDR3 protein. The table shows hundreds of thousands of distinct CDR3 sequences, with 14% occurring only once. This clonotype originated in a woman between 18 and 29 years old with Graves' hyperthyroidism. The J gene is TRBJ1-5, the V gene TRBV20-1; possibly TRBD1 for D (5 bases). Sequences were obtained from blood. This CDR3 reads CSARRGAGGNQPQHF. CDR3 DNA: TGCAGTGCTAGGAGGGGCGCGGGGGGCAATCAGCCCCAGCATTTT.